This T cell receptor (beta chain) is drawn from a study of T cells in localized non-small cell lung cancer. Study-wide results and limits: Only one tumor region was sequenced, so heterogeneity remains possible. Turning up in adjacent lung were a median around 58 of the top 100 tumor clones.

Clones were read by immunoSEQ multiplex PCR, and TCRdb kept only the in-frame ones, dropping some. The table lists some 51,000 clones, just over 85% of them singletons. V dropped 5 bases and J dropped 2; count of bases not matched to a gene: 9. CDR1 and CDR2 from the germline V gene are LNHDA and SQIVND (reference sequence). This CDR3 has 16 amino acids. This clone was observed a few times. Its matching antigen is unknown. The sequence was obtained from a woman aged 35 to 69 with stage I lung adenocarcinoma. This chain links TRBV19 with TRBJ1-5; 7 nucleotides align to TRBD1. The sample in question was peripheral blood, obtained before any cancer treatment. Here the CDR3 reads CASSPRQGSGNQPQHF. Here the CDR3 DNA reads TGTGCCAGTAGTCCGCGACAGGGATCGGGCAATCAGCCCCAGCATTTT.